This T cell receptor (beta chain) was found in a study of blood T cell repertoires in COVID-19. Study overall: Samples taken during acute and convalescent COVID-19 were collected in the United States, Italy and Spain.

In the authors' workflow: Reference gene primer amplification in the assay estimated nucleated cell counts. Sequenced by immunoSEQ multiplex PCR; TCRdb stores in-frame clones only, minus some. V, J and clone size are taken as reported in that table, and D and trimming were inferred from the DNA itself. The sample contains about 380,000 clones, over 65% of which appear only once. This receptor was obtained from a human donor with acute or convalescent COVID-19. The donor label of this sample is uncertain. The specimen was peripheral blood.

CDR3 coding DNA: TGTGCCAGCAGTGAAGGGGCAAATAGCAATCAGCCCCAGCATTTT. This translates into CASSEGANSNQPQHF. The rearrangement uses TRBV25-1 and TRBJ1-5; D might be TRBD1 (5 bases). The CDR3 covers 15 residues. The V end was cut by 2 bases, the J end by 0 bases, with 8 bases between. In germline, CDR1 is MGHDK, CDR2 SYGVNS.